This T cell receptor beta chain originates from a study of T cells in Graves' hyperthyroidism and ophthalmopathy. V gave up 3 bases and J gave up 9 bases, with 9 bases separating them. The CDR3 contains 12 residues. Germline V gives CDR1 LNHNV, CDR2 YYDKDF (reference sequence). The study defined stable Graves' hyperthyroidism as no ophthalmopathy progression within 18 months. It was RNA transcripts that yielded the amplified TCR beta CDR3 regions. The TCR CDR3 first-round RT-PCR relied on the HTBI primer set. TCRdb ran MiXCR on the multiplex PCR reads and lists one entry per CDR3 protein. This sample has roughly 710,000 distinct CDR3 sequences; 30% to 40% occur once, and the top ten carry less than 35%.

The TCR sequence derives from a woman between 40 and 50 years old with Graves' hyperthyroidism. The genes are TRBV15 and TRBJ2-1, with D hard to call. Source material: blood. The CDR3 nucleotides read TGTGCCACCAGCAGGAATGTCGGTGAGCAGTTCTTC. Translated: CATSRNVGEQFF.